This is a list of T cell receptor beta chains from one sample in a study of cytomegalovirus exposure and HLA in healthy donors. Measured with immunoSEQ multiplex PCR; TCRdb has only the in-frame clones, and not every one. This sample has around 200,000 clones, with 75% to 90% found just once. The sample was PBMCs. These receptor sequences come from a woman aged 45 to 65 in good health and CMV-seropositive. Each CDR3 is given with its conserved first and last residue. Each record gives: J gene, clone size, V gene, D gene, CDR3 protein, CDR3 DNA. A D gene is named only where the DNA matches it firmly. A clone size is listed for some rows: how often the clone was seen (once, few, many), or a class if it is expanded.

TRBJ2-1,once,TRBV7-9,TRBD1,CASSLANRGRNEQFF,TGTGCCAGCAGCTTAGCGAACAGGGGTAGGAATGAGCAGTTCTTC
TRBJ2-3,-,TRBV15,-,CATSRGGTDTQYF,TGTGCCACCAGCAGAGGCGGGACAGATACGCAGTATTTT
TRBJ1-5,-,TRBV6-1,-,CASSPPQHF,TGTGCCAGCAGTCCTCCCCAGCATTTT
TRBJ2-2,-,TRBV19,-,CASSPTSGRPGELFF,TGTGCCAGTAGCCCGACTAGTGGAAGGCCCGGGGAGCTGTTTTTT
TRBJ1-5,-,TRBV2,TRBD1,CASSEGDRGFNQPQHF,TGTGCCAGCAGTGAAGGGGACAGGGGGTTCAATCAGCCCCAGCATTTT
TRBJ2-7,once,TRBV7-9,-,CASSLGGYSYEQYF,TGTGCCAGCAGCTTAGGCGGCTACTCCTACGAGCAGTACTTC
TRBJ1-2,once,TRBV10-1,-,CASRSGKAYGYTF,TGCGCCAGCCGATCCGGGAAGGCATATGGCTACACCTTC
TRBJ1-2,-,TRBV5-1,TRBD1,CASSFGNQGASGYTF,TGCGCCAGCAGCTTTGGTAATCAGGGGGCCAGTGGCTACACCTTC
TRBJ1-5,few,TRBV29-1,-,CSVDTGPNQPQHF,TGCAGCGTGGACACAGGTCCAAATCAGCCCCAGCATTTT
TRBJ2-3,-,TRBV6-1,-,CASSDIPAGLTDTQYF,TGTGCCAGCAGTGATATCCCGGCGGGGTTAACAGATACGCAGTATTTT
TRBJ2-7,-,TRBV5-1,-,CASSLTGGLGHLSREQYF,TGCGCCAGCAGCTTAACCGGAGGGTTGGGCCATCTTTCTAGAGAGCAGTACTTC
TRBJ1-1,-,TRBV18,-,CASSPPLSPEGNTEAFF,TGTGCCAGCTCACCCCCTTTGAGTCCAGAGGGGAACACTGAAGCTTTCTTT
TRBJ2-2,-,TRBV6-5,-,CASSTLRREGGELFF,TGTGCCAGCAGCACCCTACGGAGGGAAGGCGGGGAGCTGTTTTTT
TRBJ2-1,-,TRBV5-4,TRBD2,CASSLASGGAQGEQFF,TGTGCCAGCAGCTTGGCTAGCGGGGGGGCCCAGGGTGAGCAGTTCTTC
TRBJ2-3,once,TRBV7-8,TRBD1,CASSLFEGATDTQYF,TGTGCCAGCAGCTTATTCGAGGGGGCCACAGATACGCAGTATTTT
TRBJ1-2,-,TRBV6-5,-,CASSYSTAGGYGYTF,TGTGCCAGCAGTTACTCGACCGCCGGGGGCTATGGCTACACCTTC
TRBJ2-5,-,TRBV6-5,-,CASTSTLAVQETQYF,TGTGCCAGCACTTCTACTCTGGCGGTACAAGAGACCCAGTACTTC
TRBJ1-3,few,TRBV7-3,-,CASSLTDSPGNTIYF,TGTGCCAGCAGCTTGACTGACAGTCCGGGAAACACCATATATTTT
TRBJ2-2,-,TRBV9,-,CASSVGAGTNTGELFF,TGTGCCAGCAGCGTAGGAGCGGGCACGAACACCGGGGAGCTGTTTTTT
TRBJ2-2,-,TRBV11-2,-,CASSSLVNTGELFF,TGTGCCAGCAGCTCACTAGTGAACACCGGGGAGCTGTTTTTT
TRBJ2-3,-,TRBV30,-,CAWSTTRGTDTQYF,TGTGCCTGGAGCACAACCCGGGGCACAGATACGCAGTATTTT
TRBJ2-4,once,TRBV5-4,TRBD1,CASSPAGTGGDIQYF,TGTGCCAGCAGCCCTGCCGGGACAGGGGGCGACATTCAGTACTTC
TRBJ2-4,few,TRBV7-9,-,CASSLDGYSAIQYF,TGTGCCAGCAGCTTGGATGGCTACAGTGCCATTCAGTACTTC
TRBJ2-5,-,TRBV9,-,CASSVDPAPRGETQYF,TGTGCCAGCAGCGTAGATCCAGCGCCTAGGGGAGAGACCCAGTACTTC
TRBJ1-1,-,TRBV27,-,CASSSFGGRNTEAFF,TGTGCCAGCAGTTCCTTCGGGGGGCGTAACACTGAAGCTTTCTTT
TRBJ2-2,-,TRBV28,TRBD2,CASRPGLAGGRAGELFF,TGTGCCAGCAGACCGGGACTAGCGGGGGGGCGGGCCGGGGAGCTGTTTTTT
TRBJ1-1,-,TRBV5-4,-,CASSLVGGNTEAFF,TGTGCCAGCAGCTTGGTTGGAGGGAACACTGAAGCTTTCTTT
TRBJ1-4,-,TRBV6-5,-,CASKERRNEKLFF,TGTGCCAGCAAAGAGCGGCGGAATGAAAAACTGTTTTTT
TRBJ2-7,-,TRBV11-1,TRBD1,CASSPGTGVFF,TGTGCCAGCAGCCCCGGGACAGGGGTTTTCTTC
TRBJ2-3,-,TRBV5-1,-,CASSLDQQGQYF,TGCGCCAGCAGCTTGGATCAACAGGGGCAGTATTTT
TRBJ1-4,-,TRBV27,-,CASSIQRAGGNEKLFF,TGTGCCAGCAGTATCCAACGCGCGGGGGGGAATGAAAAACTGTTTTTT
TRBJ1-1,-,TRBV7-6,TRBD1,CASSSDRGYTEAFF,TGTGCCAGCAGCTCAGACAGGGGGTATACTGAAGCTTTCTTT
TRBJ1-2,-,TRBV5-1,TRBD1,CASSLGGTAYGYTF,TGCGCCAGCAGCTTGGGAGGGACAGCTTATGGCTACACCTTC
TRBJ2-2,-,TRBV11-3,-,CASSLGPSPGELFF,TGTGCCAGCAGCTTAGGGCCTAGTCCCGGGGAGCTGTTTTTT
TRBJ2-2,-,TRBV19,-,CASSIITVSGELFF,TGTGCCAGTAGTATCATTACAGTCTCCGGGGAGCTGTTTTTT
TRBJ2-7,-,TRBV5-1,TRBD1,CASSVGTGNEQYF,TGCGCCAGCAGCGTAGGGACAGGGAACGAGCAGTACTTC
TRBJ1-2,-,TRBV2,-,CASSPGVYGYTF,TGTGCCAGCAGTCCGGGGGTGTATGGCTACACCTTC
TRBJ1-1,-,TRBV28,-,CASSPAGMRAFF,TGTGCCAGCAGCCCCGCCGGGATGAGAGCTTTCTTT
TRBJ1-1,once,TRBV18,-,CASSRTAGLMNTEAFF,TGTGCCAGCTCACGGACAGCGGGACTTATGAACACTGAAGCTTTCTTT
TRBJ2-3,-,TRBV9,TRBD2,CASSVLAGGMDTQYF,TGTGCCAGCAGCGTACTGGCGGGGGGCATGGATACGCAGTATTTT
TRBJ2-7,-,TRBV4-1,-,CASSQDSTMISHEQYF,TGCGCCAGCAGCCAAGATTCGACAATGATCTCCCACGAGCAGTACTTC
TRBJ2-5,-,TRBV19,TRBD2,CASSTGLAGGMETQYF,TGTGCCAGTAGCACGGGACTAGCGGGGGGGATGGAGACCCAGTACTTC
TRBJ2-7,-,TRBV5-8,-,CASSLFGQKDYYEQYF,TGTGCCAGCAGCCTATTCGGACAGAAAGATTACTACGAGCAGTACTTC
TRBJ2-5,-,TRBV2,TRBD2,CASSGGTRSETQYF,TGTGCCAGCAGTGGGGGGACTAGAAGCGAGACCCAGTACTTC
TRBJ2-7,-,TRBV7-8,TRBD2,CASSLTSGHYEQYF,TGTGCCAGCAGCTTGACTAGCGGCCACTACGAGCAGTACTTC
TRBJ2-1,once,TRBV5-1,TRBD2,CASSAKAGLAGGNEQFF,TGCGCCAGCAGCGCGAAAGCGGGACTAGCGGGGGGGAATGAGCAGTTCTTC
TRBJ2-1,-,TRBV5-1,TRBD2,CASSSRSGGSNEQFF,TGCGCCAGCAGCAGCCGTAGCGGGGGGAGCAATGAGCAGTTCTTC
TRBJ2-5,-,TRBV6-5,TRBD2,CASSTSGGAETQYF,TGTGCCAGCAGTACTAGCGGGGGGGCGGAGACCCAGTACTTC